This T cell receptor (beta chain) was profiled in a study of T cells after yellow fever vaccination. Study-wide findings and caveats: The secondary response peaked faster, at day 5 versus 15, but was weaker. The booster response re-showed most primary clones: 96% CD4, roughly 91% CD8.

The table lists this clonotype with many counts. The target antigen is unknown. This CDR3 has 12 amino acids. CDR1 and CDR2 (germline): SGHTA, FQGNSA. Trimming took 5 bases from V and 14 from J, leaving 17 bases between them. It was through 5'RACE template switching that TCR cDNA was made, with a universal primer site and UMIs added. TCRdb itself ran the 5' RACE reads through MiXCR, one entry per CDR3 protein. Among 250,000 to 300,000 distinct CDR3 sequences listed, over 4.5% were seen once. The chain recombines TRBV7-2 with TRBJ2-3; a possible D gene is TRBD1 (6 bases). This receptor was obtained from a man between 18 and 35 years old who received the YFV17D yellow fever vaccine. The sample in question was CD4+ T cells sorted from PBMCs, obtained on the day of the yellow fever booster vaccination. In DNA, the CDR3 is TGTGCCAGCAGCCCGGACAGAAGGACTCTGTATTTT. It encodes CASSPDRRTLYF.